Below are 12 T cell receptor beta chains sequenced from a single sample in a study of breast tumors, draining lymph nodes, adjacent tissues. TCRdb reprocessed the multiplex PCR reads with MiXCR, giving one entry per CDR3 protein. The sample includes 200,000 or so distinct CDR3 sequences, over 25% of them seen just once. The lymph nodes were axillary draining lymph nodes from breast cancer patients. Sequenced input: axillary lymph node tissue. These receptors were obtained from a female donor with breast cancer. Some clones in this sample may be carry-over from other donors' samples.

Regarding this clonotype: Since a much larger clone is just one base distant, this may be a read error. The chain couples TRBV27 to TRBJ1-6; D is unclear. This CDR3 contains 15 residues. CDR1 and CDR2 (germline): MNHEY, SMNVEV (reference sequence). CDR3 in amino acids: CTSRPYMLRPSPLHF. CDR3 nucleotide sequence: TGTACCAGCAGGCCTTACATGCTCCGGCCTTCACCCCTCCACTTT.

This clonotype was seen ten or more times. The gene calls are TRBV3-1 and TRBJ1-2; D gene uncertain. CDR3 length: 12 amino acids. Germline CDR1 is LGHDT and CDR2 is YNNKEL (reference sequence). The V end lost 1 base, the J end lost 6 bases, and 6 bases lay between the germline ends. CDR3 nucleotides: TGTGCCAGCAGCCAAGGCTATAATGGCTACACCTTC. This codes for CASSQGYNGYTF.

In this sample, this clonotype turned up many times. The genes are TRBV20-1 and TRBJ2-1; 8 bases agree with TRBD2. The CDR3 has 15 amino acids. The germline CDR1 and CDR2 sequences are DFQATT and SNEGSKA (reference sequence). The V gene end was trimmed by 0 bases and the J gene end by 9 bases; junction bases not matched to a gene: 10. Here the CDR3 reads CSAREAGEGYGEQFF. The CDR3 region has the DNA TGCAGTGCTAGAGAAGCGGGAGAAGGATACGGTGAGCAGTTCTTC.

A note on this clonotype: Its ends do not fully match the called genes, so a read error is possible. The chain recombines TRBV12-3 or TRBV12-4 with TRBJ1-3; D call uncertain. CDR3 length: 11 residues. The CDR3 protein is CTSSLGNTIYF. For the CDR3, the DNA is TGTACCAGCAGCCTCGGAAACACCATATATTTT.

This sequence joins TRBV11-3 and TRBJ2-7; D gene unclear. The V and J ends lost 3 bases and 6 bases respectively, with 18 bases between them. The CDR3 spans 15 residues. Germline V gene data show CDR1 as SGHNT and CDR2 as YENEEA. CDR3 sequence: CASSLGQEATGEQYF. The CDR3 DNA reads TGTGCCAGCAGCTTGGGTCAGGAAGCTACGGGCGAGCAGTACTTC.

For this clonotype: Being one base from a much bigger clone, this may be a read error. CDR3 in amino acids: CASSKLRDPYKQYF. The CDR3 bases are TGTGCCAGTAGTAAATTAAGGGACCCCTACAAGCAGTACTTC. The J gene is TRBJ2-7, the V gene TRBV19, with D perhaps given as TRBD1 or TRBD2 (5 bases each). Germline CDR1 reads LNHDA; CDR2 reads SQIVND (reference sequence). The CDR3 length is 14 residues.

The genes are TRBV15 and TRBJ2-1; TRBD2 matches at 13 bases. The trim removed 5 bases at V and 4 bases at J, leaving 14 bases unmatched. The CDR3 consists of 19 residues. CDR1 and CDR2 from the germline V gene are LNHNV and YYDKDF (reference sequence). CDR3 in amino acids: CATSGSGTSGAGAYNEQFF. The CDR3 DNA sequence: TGTGCCACCAGCGGGTCCGGGACTAGCGGGGCGGGGGCTTACAATGAGCAGTTCTTC.

The table lists this clonotype with many counts. The gene calls are TRBV5-1 and TRBJ1-5; D is uncertain. Germline values: CDR1 SGHRS, CDR2 YFSETQ. The ends were cut back, 2 bases at V and 2 bases at J, with 8 bases in the middle. This CDR3 is 14 amino acids long. The CDR3 sequence: CASSFGVGNQPQHF. DNA for the CDR3: TGCGCCAGCAGCTTCGGGGTGGGCAATCAGCCCCAGCATTTT.

This clonotype was recorded at least ten times. V usage is TRBV2 and J usage is TRBJ1-3, with no clear D. Germline loops: CDR1 SNHLY, CDR2 FYNNEI. V was clipped by 2 bases and J by 2 bases, with 7 bases between them. CDR3 length: 14 amino acids. The CDR3 DNA sequence: TGTGCCAGCAGTGAATGGCCCCCTGGAAACACCATATATTTT. It is translated as CASSEWPPGNTIYF.

This clonotype was observed at least ten times. The V call is TRBV19, the J call TRBJ2-7; 9 bases align to TRBD1. Germline CDR1 and CDR2: LNHDA and SQIVND (reference sequence). V shed 5 bases and J 2 bases; nucleotides not matched to a gene: 10. The CDR3 is 16 residues long. The CDR3 here is CASSPRQGENAYEQYF. The DNA of the CDR3 is TGTGCCAGTAGTCCCCGACAGGGGGAAAACGCCTACGAGCAGTACTTC.

This chain connects TRBV5-5 to TRBJ1-2; D unresolved. V was shortened by 2 bases and J by 4 bases, with 21 bases between the two germline ends. Germline V gene sequence: CDR1 SGHKS, CDR2 YYEKEE (reference sequence). This CDR3 spans 17 amino acids. The CDR3 spells CASSFHSSRPGSYGYTF. CDR3 coding DNA: TGTGCCAGCAGCTTTCACTCATCAAGGCCAGGATCCTATGGCTACACCTTC.

This clonotype was seen repeatedly, ten times or more. The chain has TRBV30 and TRBJ1-2; 7 positions agree with TRBD1. CDR3 length equals 11 residues. Germline CDR1 is GTSNPN and CDR2 is SVGIG (reference sequence). The junction had 2 bases not matched to a gene; V was cut back by 2 bases and J by 8 bases. CDR3 loop: CAWSTGVGYTF. The CDR3 DNA reads TGTGCCTGGAGTACAGGGGTGGGCTACACCTTC.